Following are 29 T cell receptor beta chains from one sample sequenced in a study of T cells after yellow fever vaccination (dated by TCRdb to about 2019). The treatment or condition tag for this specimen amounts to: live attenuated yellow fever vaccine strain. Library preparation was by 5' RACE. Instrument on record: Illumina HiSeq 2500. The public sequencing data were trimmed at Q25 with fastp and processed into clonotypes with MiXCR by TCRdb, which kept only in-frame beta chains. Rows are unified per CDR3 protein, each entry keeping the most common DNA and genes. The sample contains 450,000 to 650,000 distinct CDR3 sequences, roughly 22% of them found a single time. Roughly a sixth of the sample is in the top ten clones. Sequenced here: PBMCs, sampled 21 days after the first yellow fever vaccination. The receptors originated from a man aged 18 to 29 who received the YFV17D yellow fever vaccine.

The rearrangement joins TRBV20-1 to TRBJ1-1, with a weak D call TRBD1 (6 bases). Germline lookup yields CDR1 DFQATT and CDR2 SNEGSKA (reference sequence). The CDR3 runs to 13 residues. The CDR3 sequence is CRAGAWAGTEAFF. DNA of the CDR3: TGCAGGGCGGGGGCCTGGGCGGGCACTGAAGCTTTCTTT.

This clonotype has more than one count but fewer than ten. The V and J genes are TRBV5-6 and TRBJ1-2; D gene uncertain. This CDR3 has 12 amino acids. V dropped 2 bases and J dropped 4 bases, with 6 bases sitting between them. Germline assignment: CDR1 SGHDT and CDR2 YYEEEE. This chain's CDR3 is CASSFRTYGYTF. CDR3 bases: TGTGCCAGCAGCTTCAGGACCTATGGCTACACCTTC.

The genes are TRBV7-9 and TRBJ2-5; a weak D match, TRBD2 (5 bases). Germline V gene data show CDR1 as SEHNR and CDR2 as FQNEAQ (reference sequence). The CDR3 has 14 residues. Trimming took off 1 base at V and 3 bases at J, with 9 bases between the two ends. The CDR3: CASSLGTRKETQYF. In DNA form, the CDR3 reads TGTGCCAGCAGCTTAGGTACTAGAAAAGAGACCCAGTACTTC.

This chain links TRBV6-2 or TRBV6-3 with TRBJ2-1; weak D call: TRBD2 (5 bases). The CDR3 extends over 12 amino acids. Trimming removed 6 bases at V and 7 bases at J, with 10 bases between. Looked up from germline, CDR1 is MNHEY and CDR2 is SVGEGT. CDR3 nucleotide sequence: TGTGCCAGCAGCCCGGACTTGAATGAGCAGTTCTTC. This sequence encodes CASSPDLNEQFF.

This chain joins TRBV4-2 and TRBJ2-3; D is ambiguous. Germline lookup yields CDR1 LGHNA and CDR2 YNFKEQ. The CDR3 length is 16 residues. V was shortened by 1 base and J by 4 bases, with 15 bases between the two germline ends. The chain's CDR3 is CASSQVVSFVADTQYF. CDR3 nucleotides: TGTGCCAGCAGCCAAGTCGTAAGTTTCGTGGCAGATACGCAGTATTTT.

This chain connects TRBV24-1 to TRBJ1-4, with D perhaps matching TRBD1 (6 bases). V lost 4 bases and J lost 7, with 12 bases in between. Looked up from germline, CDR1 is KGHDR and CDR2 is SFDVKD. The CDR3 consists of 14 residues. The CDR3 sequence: CATSDDTGSEKLFF. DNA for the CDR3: TGTGCCACCAGTGACGATACAGGGAGTGAAAAACTGTTTTTT.

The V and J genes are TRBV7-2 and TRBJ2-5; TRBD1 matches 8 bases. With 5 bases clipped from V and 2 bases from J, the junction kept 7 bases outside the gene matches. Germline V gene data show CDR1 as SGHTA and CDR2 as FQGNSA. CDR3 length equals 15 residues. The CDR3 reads CASSLNGQGQETQYF. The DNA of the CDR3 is TGTGCCAGCAGCCTCAACGGACAGGGTCAAGAGACCCAGTACTTC.

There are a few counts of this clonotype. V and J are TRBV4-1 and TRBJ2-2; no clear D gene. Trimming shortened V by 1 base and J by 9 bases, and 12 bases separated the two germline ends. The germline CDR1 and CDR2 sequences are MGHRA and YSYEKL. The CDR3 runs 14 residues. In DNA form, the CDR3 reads TGCGCCAGCAGCCAAGGGTCCCCGCTCTGGGAGCTGTTTTTT. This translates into CASSQGSPLWELFF.

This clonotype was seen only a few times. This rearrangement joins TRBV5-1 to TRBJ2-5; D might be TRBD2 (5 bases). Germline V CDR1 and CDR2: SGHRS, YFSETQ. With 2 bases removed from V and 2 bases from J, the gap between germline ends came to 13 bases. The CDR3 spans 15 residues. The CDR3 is CASSFSGFDQETQYF. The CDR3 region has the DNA TGCGCCAGCAGCTTCAGCGGTTTCGATCAAGAGACCCAGTACTTC.

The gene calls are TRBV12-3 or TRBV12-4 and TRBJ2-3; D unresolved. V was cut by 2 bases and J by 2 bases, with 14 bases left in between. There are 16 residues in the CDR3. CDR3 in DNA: TGTGCCAGCAGTTTACGGGTAGACCGGGCCACAGATACGCAGTATTTT. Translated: CASSLRVDRATDTQYF.

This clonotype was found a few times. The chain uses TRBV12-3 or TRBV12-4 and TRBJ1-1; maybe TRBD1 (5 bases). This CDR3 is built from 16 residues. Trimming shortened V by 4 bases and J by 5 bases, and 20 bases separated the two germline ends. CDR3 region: CASSSFRDPGGTEAFF. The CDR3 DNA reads TGTGCCAGCAGTTCCTTCCGGGACCCCGGAGGAACTGAAGCTTTCTTT.

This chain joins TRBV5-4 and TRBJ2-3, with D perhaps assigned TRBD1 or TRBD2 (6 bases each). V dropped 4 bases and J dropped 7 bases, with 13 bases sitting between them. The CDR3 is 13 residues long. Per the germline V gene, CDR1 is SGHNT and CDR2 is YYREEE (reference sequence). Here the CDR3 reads CASSPGDIYTQYF. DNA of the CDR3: TGTGCCAGCAGCCCGGGGGACATCTATACGCAGTATTTT.

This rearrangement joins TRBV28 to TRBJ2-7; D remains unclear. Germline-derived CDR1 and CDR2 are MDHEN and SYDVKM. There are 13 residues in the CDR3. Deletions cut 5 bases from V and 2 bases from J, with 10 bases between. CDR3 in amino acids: CASSQPGPYEQYV. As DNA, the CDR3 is TGTGCCAGCAGTCAGCCGGGCCCCTACGAGCAGTACGTC.

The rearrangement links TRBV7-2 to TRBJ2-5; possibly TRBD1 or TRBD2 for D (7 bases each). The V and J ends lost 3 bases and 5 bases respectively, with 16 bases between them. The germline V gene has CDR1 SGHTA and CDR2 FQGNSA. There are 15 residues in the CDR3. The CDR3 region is CASSFPGGAKETQYF. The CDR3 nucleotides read TGTGCCAGCAGCTTTCCAGGGGGGGCTAAGGAGACCCAGTACTTC.

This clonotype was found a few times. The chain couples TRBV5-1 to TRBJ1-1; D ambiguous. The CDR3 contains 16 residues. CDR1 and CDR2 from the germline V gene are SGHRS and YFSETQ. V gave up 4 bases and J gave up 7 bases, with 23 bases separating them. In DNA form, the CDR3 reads TGCGCCAGCAGCCTCCCTCACACGGGGAGAGGGAATGAAGCTTTCTTT. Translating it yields CASSLPHTGRGNEAFF.

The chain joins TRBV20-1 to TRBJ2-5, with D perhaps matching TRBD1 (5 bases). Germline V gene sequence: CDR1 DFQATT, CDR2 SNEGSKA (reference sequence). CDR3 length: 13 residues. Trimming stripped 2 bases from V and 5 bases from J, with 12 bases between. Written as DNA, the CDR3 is TGCAGTGCTAGATTACCTGGGGCGGAGACCCAGTACTTC. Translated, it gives CSARLPGAETQYF.

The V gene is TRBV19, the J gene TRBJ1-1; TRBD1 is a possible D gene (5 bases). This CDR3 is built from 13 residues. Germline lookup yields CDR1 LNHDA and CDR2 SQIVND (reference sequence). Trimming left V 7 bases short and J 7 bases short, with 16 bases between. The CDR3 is CASTQGRPIEAFF. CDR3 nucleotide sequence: TGTGCCAGTACCCAGGGCCGACCTATTGAAGCTTTCTTT.

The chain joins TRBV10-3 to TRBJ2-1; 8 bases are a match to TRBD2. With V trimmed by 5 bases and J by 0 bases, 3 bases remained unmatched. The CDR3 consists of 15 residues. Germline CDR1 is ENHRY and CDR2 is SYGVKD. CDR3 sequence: CAISLAGSSYNEQFF. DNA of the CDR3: TGTGCCATCAGTTTAGCGGGGAGCTCCTACAATGAGCAGTTCTTC.

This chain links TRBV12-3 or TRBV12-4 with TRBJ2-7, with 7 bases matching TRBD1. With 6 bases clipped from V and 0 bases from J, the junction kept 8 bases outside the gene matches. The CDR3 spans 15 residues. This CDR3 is CASSVRPGGSYEQYF. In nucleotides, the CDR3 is TGTGCCAGCAGCGTCCGTCCAGGGGGCTCCTACGAGCAGTACTTC.

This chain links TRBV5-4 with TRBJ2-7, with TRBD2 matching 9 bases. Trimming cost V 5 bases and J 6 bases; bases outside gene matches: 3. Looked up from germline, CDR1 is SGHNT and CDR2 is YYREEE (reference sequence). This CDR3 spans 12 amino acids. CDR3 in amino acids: CASSWGLAEQYF. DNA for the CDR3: TGTGCCAGCAGTTGGGGACTAGCCGAGCAGTACTTC.

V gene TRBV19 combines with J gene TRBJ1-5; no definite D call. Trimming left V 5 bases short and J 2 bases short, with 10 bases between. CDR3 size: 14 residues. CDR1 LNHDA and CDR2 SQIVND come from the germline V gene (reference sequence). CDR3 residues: CASSWDTGNQPQHF. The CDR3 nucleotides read TGTGCCAGTAGTTGGGATACGGGCAATCAGCCCCAGCATTTT.

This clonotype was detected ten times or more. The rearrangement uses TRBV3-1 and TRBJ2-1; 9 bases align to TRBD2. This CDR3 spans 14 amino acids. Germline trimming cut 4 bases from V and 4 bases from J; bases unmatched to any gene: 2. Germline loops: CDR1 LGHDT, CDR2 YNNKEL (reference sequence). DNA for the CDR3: TGTGCCAGCAGCCGCAGCGGGGGGTACAATGAGCAGTTCTTC. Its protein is CASSRSGGYNEQFF.

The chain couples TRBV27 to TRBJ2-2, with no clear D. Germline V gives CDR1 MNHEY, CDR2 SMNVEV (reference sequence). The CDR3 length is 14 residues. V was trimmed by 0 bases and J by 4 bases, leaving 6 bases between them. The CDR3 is CASSLSWGTGELFF. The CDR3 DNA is TGTGCCAGCAGTTTATCGTGGGGCACCGGGGAGCTGTTTTTT.

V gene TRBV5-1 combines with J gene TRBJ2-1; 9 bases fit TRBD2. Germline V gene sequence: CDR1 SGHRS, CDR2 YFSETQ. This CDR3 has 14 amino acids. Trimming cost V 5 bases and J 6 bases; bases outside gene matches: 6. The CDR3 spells CASRPGTSINEQFF. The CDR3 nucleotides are TGCGCCAGCAGGCCCGGGACTAGCATCAATGAGCAGTTCTTC.

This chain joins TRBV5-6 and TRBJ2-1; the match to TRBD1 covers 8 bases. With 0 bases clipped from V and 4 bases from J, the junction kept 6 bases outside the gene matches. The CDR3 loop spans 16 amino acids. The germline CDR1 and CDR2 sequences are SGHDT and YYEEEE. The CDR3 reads CASSLAGRGQYNEQFF. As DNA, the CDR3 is TGTGCCAGCAGCTTGGCCGGCAGGGGGCAATACAATGAGCAGTTCTTC.

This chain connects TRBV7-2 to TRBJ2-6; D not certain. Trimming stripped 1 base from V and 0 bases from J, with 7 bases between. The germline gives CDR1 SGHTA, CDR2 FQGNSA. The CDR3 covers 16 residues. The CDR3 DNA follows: TGTGCCAGCAGCTTAGGACATTTCTCTGGGGCCAACGTCCTGACTTTC. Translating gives CASSLGHFSGANVLTF.

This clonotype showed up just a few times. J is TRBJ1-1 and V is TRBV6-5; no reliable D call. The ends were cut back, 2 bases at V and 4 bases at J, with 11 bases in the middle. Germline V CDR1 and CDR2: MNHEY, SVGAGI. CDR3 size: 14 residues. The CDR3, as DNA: TGTGCCAGCAGTTACAGCGGGGTGGGCACTGAAGCTTTCTTT. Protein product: CASSYSGVGTEAFF.

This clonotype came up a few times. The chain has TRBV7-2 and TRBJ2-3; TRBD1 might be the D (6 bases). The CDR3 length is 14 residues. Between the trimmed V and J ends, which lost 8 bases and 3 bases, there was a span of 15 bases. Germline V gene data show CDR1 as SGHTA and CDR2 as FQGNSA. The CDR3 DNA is TGTGCCAGCCGAGGGGGTCTTTCTACAGATACGCAGTATTTT. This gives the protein CASRGGLSTDTQYF.

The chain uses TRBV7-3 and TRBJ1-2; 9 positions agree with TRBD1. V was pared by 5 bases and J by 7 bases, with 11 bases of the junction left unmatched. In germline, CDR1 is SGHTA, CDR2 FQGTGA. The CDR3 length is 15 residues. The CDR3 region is CASSLYSGTGSGYTF. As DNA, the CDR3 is TGTGCCAGCAGCCTTTATAGCGGGACAGGGAGTGGCTACACCTTC.